The T cell receptor (beta chain) under discussion was sequenced for a study of blood T cell repertoires in COVID-19. Study context: Acute-phase and convalescent COVID-19 samples originated in the United States, Italy and Spain. PBMCs, B-cell-depleted T cells, or T cells provided the cDNA or gDNA that made up the material.

In this sample, this clone turned up a few times. This CDR3 has 18 amino acids. In the authors' workflow: Reference gene primer amplification in the assay estimated nucleated cell counts. Profiling relied on immunoSEQ multiplex PCR, and the TCRdb table lists in-frame clones only, not all of them. V and J calls and clone size follow that table, whereas D and trimming were derived from the DNA. The table has about 64,000 clones, 90% seen once. This sequence was found in a woman older than 75 with active COVID-19. The rearrangement joins TRBV12-2 to TRBJ2-7; TRBD1, the D gene given by the table, was not confirmed from the DNA. TRBV12-2 is a pseudogene segment. Material: peripheral blood. The CDR3 DNA sequence: TGTGCAAGTCGCTTCCCTCCCCCGCCTGGACAGGGGGCGGGGGAGCAGTACGTC. This encodes CASRFPPPPGQGAGEQYV.